What follows are 10 T cell receptor beta chains derived from one specimen sequenced in a study (dated by TCRdb to 2016 to 2018). Libraries were constructed by RT-PCR. Data came from an Illumina MiSeq. The public reads were reanalyzed by TCRdb: fastp trimming at Q25, MiXCR alignment, in-frame beta chains only. CDR3 protein duplicates are merged, each entry listing the most common genes and DNA. The sample table shows about 680,000 distinct CDR3 sequences, and 13% to 15% are seen once. The ten largest clonotypes hold 3.6% of the sample. Sequencing input: memory CD4+ T cells from blood. All receptors come from a female donor in good health, serving as a healthy control.

This chain links TRBV10-3 with TRBJ2-2; 8 bases are a match to TRBD2. V shed 10 bases and J 0 bases; nucleotides not matched to a gene: 7. Germline V CDR1 and CDR2: ENHRY, SYGVKD. This CDR3 region has 15 residues. CDR3 DNA: TGTGCCACCCGGGAGGGCCAGACGAACACCGGGGAGCTGTTTTTT. Translated: CATREGQTNTGELFF.

The table lists this clonotype with many counts. The chain combines TRBV29-1 with TRBJ2-7, with TRBD1 identical over 7 bases. J was trimmed by 7 bases and V by 6 bases; bases with no gene match: 12. The CDR3 sequence is 13 residues long. The germline V gene encodes CDR1 SQVTM and CDR2 ANQGSEA. The CDR3 nucleotides read TGCAGCGTGACTGGACAGGCCGTAGGTGAGCAGTACTTC. This sequence encodes CSVTGQAVGEQYF.

This clonotype was counted a few times. The chain recombines TRBV5-1 with TRBJ2-7; D might be TRBD1 (6 bases). The CDR3 is 13 residues long. Trimming shortened V by 2 bases and J by 6 bases, and 12 bases separated the two germline ends. The germline V gene has CDR1 SGHRS and CDR2 YFSETQ. The CDR3 DNA sequence: TGCGCCAGCAGCTTACATACAGGGATCGAGCAGTACTTC. This translates into CASSLHTGIEQYF.

The chain combines TRBV27 with TRBJ2-3; D remains ambiguous. Germline CDR1 is MNHEY and CDR2 is SMNVEV (reference sequence). The CDR3 has 15 amino acids. Deletions cut 6 bases from V and 0 bases from J, with 13 bases between. The CDR3 region is CASRPRRTSTDTQYF. CDR3 nucleotide sequence: TGTGCCAGCAGACCCCGACGCACGAGCACAGATACGCAGTATTTT.

The rearrangement uses TRBV9 and TRBJ2-3; TRBD2 matches at 7 bases. V was pared by 1 base and J by 3 bases, with 8 bases of the junction left unmatched. This CDR3 spans 16 amino acids. In germline, CDR1 is SGDLS, CDR2 YYNGEE. The CDR3 nucleotides are TGTGCCAGCAGCGTAACTAGAGCGGGGCTGACAGATACGCAGTATTTT. As protein: CASSVTRAGLTDTQYF.

V is TRBV28 and J is TRBJ1-2; D unresolved. The CDR3 loop spans 12 amino acids. The germline V gene encodes CDR1 MDHEN and CDR2 SYDVKM. V was trimmed by 4 bases and J by 6 bases, leaving 9 bases between them. The CDR3 DNA follows: TGTGCCAGCAGTTCGCAGGAGAATGGCTACACCTTC. This translates into CASSSQENGYTF.

This clonotype was observed a handful of times. This sequence joins TRBV20-1 and TRBJ1-2; D gene ambiguous. Germline V gene data show CDR1 as DFQATT and CDR2 as SNEGSKA (reference sequence). The CDR3 extends over 14 amino acids. V gave up 4 bases and J gave up 2 bases, with 14 bases separating them. The CDR3 DNA is TGCAGTGCTACCCTCCCGGGAGCCAACTATGGCTACACCTTC. As protein: CSATLPGANYGYTF.

The rearrangement uses TRBV5-1 and TRBJ2-1; 8 bases map to TRBD2. The CDR3 has 16 residues. J was trimmed by 5 bases and V by 4 bases; bases with no gene match: 11. The V gene's germline CDR1 is SGHRS and CDR2 YFSETQ. This CDR3 is CASSRLGLAGDNEQFF. The CDR3 DNA is TGCGCCAGCAGCCGGTTGGGGCTAGCGGGTGACAATGAGCAGTTCTTC.

This clonotype has only a few counts. V gene TRBV5-1 combines with J gene TRBJ2-1; TRBD2 matches at 7 bases. V lost 4 bases, J lost 7 bases, and 8 bases stayed unmatched. This CDR3 contains 14 residues. Looked up from germline, CDR1 is SGHRS and CDR2 is YFSETQ. The CDR3 here is CASSHGLEGNEQFF. The CDR3 DNA reads as TGCGCCAGCAGCCACGGACTAGAGGGTAATGAGCAGTTCTTC.

The J gene is TRBJ2-1, the V gene TRBV7-6; a weak D match, TRBD1 (5 bases). From germline, CDR1 is SGHVS and CDR2 FNYEAQ. This CDR3 contains 13 residues. The V end lost 3 bases, the J end lost 5 bases, and 8 bases lay between the germline ends. CDR3 in amino acids: CASSFLTDNEQFF. The CDR3 nucleotides are TGTGCCAGCAGCTTCTTGACAGACAATGAGCAGTTCTTC.